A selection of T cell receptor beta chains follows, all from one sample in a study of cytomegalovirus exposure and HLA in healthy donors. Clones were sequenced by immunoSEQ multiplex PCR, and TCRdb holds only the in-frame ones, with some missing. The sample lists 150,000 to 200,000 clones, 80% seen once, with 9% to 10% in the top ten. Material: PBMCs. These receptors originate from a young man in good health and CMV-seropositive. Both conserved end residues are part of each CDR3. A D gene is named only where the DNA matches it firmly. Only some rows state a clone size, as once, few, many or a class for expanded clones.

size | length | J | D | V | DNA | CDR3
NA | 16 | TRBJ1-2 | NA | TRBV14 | TGTGCCAGCAGCCAGGAAGAAGGAGGGGCCGGCTATGGCTACACCTTC | CASSQEEGGAGYGYTF
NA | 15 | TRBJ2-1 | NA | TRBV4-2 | TGTGCCAGCAGCCAAGATTTAACTACGTACAATGAGCAGTTCTTC | CASSQDLTTYNEQFF
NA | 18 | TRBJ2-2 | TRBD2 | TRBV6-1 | TGTGCCAGCAGTGAAGCATTTCGAAGGTGGGGGGGCACCGGGGAGCTGTTTTTT | CASSEAFRRWGGTGELFF
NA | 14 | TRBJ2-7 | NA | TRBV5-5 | TGTGCCAGCAGCGGCATCACAGGGATTCACGAGCAGTACTTC | CASSGITGIHEQYF
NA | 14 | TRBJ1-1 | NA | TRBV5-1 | TGCGCCAGCAGCCCACCTACTTCGAACACTGAAGCTTTCTTT | CASSPPTSNTEAFF
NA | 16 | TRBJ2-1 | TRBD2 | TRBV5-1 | TGCGCCAGCAGCAATAGCGGGAGGGCGGGGAGCAATGAGCAGTTCTTC | CASSNSGRAGSNEQFF
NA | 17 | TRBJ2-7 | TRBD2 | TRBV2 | TGTGCCAGCAGCCTGTTGGGGAGCGGGAGGGCCACCTACGAGCAGTACTTC | CASSLLGSGRATYEQYF
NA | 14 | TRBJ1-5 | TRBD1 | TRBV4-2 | TGTGCCAGCAGCCAAATCGGACAGGGTGAACCCCAGCATTTT | CASSQIGQGEPQHF
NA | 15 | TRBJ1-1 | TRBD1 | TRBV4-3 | TGCGCCAGCAGCTATAACCGAGGGGGCCACACTGAAGCTTTCTTT | CASSYNRGGHTEAFF
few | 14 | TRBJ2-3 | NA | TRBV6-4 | TGTGCCAGCAGTGACTCGACTAGTCCAGATACGCAGTATTTT | CASSDSTSPDTQYF
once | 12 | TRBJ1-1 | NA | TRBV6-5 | TGTGCCAGCAGTGAAGCCGGTCGTTCGGCTTTCTTT | CASSEAGRSAFF
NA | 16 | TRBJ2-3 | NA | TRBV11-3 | TGTGCCAGCAGCTACTCGGGGGGCCAGGCAACAGATACGCAGTATTTT | CASSYSGGQATDTQYF
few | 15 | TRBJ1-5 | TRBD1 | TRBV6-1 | TGTGCCAGCAGTGAATCACAGGGGGCATGGCAGCCCCAGCATTTT | CASSESQGAWQPQHF
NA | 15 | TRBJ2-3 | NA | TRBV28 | TGTGCCAGCAGTTCACCAGGCTCTAGCACAGATACGCAGTATTTT | CASSSPGSSTDTQYF
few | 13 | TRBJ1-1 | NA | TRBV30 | TGTGCCTGGGCCGGGTCTCGATACACTGAAGCTTTCTTT | CAWAGSRYTEAFF
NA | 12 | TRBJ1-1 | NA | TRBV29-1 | TGCAGCGTTCAGGCGCTCTCCGCTGAAGCTTTCTTT | CSVQALSAEAFF